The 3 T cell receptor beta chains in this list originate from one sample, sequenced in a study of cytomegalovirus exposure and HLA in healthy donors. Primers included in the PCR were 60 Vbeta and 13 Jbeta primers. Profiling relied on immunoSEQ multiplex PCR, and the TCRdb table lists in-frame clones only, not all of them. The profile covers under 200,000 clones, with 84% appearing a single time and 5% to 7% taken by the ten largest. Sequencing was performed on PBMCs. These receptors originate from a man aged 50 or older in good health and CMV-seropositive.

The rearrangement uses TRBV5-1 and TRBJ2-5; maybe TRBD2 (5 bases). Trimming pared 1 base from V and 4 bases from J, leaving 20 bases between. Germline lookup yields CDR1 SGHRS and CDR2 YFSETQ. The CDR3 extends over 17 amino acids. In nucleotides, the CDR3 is TGCGCCAGCAGCTTGTATGTAGCGATGGGCTCAAGAGAGACCCAGTACTTC. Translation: CASSLYVAMGSRETQYF.

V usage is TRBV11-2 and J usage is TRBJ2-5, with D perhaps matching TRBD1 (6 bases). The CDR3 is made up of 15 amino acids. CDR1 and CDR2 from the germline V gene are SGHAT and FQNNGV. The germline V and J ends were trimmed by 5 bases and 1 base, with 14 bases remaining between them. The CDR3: CASSGQTLTQETQYF. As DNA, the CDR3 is TGTGCCAGCAGCGGACAGACTCTAACCCAAGAGACCCAGTACTTC.

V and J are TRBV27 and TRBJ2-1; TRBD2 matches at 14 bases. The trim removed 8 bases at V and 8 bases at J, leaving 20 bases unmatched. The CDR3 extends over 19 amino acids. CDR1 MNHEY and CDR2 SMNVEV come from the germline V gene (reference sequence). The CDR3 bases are TGTGCCAGCCGCGACCGGACTAGCGGGAGGCCCAAGGGGGGGGATGAGCAGTTCTTC. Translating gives CASRDRTSGRPKGGDEQFF.